This T cell receptor beta chain was observed in a study of blood T cell repertoires in COVID-19 (dated by TCRdb to the early 2020s). Study-wide context: Collaborator samples came from the United States, Italy and Spain and covered acute and convalescent phases of COVID-19. The samples were drawn from the first 160 participants of the ongoing ImmuneRACE study and from roughly 1,300 subjects provided by 6 global collaborators. Where available, HLA class I and class II types were obtained from metadata supplied by the sample provider rather than from assay-based typing. Subjects who had been exposed to COVID-19, were actively infected with it, or had recovered from it provided the deeply sampled blood TCRbeta repertoires that made up the dataset. The material from the prospective study consisted of cDNA or gDNA derived from T cells, B-cell-depleted T cells, or PBMCs. The repertoires were made available in a free public database intended to serve as a resource for research on the immune response to SARS-CoV-2. A de-identified subject ID, COVID-19 status, age in years and sex were almost always included in the sample metadata.

TCRbeta CDR3 regions were amplified from genomic DNA by means of the immunoSEQ Assay, a bias-controlled multiplex PCR. In the paper's pipeline: The number of nucleated cells in each sample was estimated by amplification of reference gene primers within the assay. To quantify the absolute abundance of each unique TCRbeta CDR3 rearrangement, sequence reads were collapsed and filtered. For each sample, productive Simpson clonality was calculated as the square root of Simpson's diversity index over productive rearrangements. Drawn from immuneACCESS, this table holds only the in-frame rearrangements with V and J called that TCRdb kept. Clones are partly lost; checked studies trace under half to an unresolved V gene and leave the rest unexplained. The DNA was the basis for D and trimming; V, J and clone size are from that table. This sample has about 400,000 clones in its table, and 70% to 90% of those were observed once. The ten largest clonotypes hold approximately 2.1% of the sample.

Participants in the prospective study were aged about 18 to 95 years, lived in under 30 United States geographic areas, and enrolled through a virtual design. In the prospective study, participants were assigned to cohorts based on the clinical history participants reported in a screening survey and a study questionnaire. In the prospective study, mobile phlebotomists collected whole blood, serum and a nasopharyngeal or oropharyngeal swab from each participant. Additional blood draws and questionnaires over an approximately 2-month period could optionally be provided by prospective study participants. Before DNA extraction, blood samples from the prospective study were shipped at room temperature or frozen. Worth noting for this clone: Its binding antigen is unknown. Base qualities are not at hand, and no much larger clone is one base apart.

The paper as a whole reports these results and caveats: How much clinical and demographic metadata was included differed by source and by participant, and the metadata was provided uncurated.

The sequenced sample was PBMCs or T cells enriched from blood (not recorded which). The receptor was derived from a woman aged 40 to 50 with acute COVID-19.

The DNA sequence reads TGTGCCAGCAGCTCACTTTTGGATCTAGGCCACAAGAACACTGAAGCTTTCTTT. Translated, this gives CASSSLLDLGHKNTEAFF. The sequence is built from TRBV5-4 and TRBJ1-1; no D segment can be confidently identified. V and J are truncated by 3 bases and 1 base respectively, leaving an intervening sequence of 22 bases. The germline V gene (reference sequence) supplies CDR1 SGHNT and CDR2 YYREEE. The CDR3 holds 18 amino acids from the cysteine to the phenylalanine. Only the CDR3 part of the read is kept: 54 bases, read in frame from the first base.